This T cell receptor beta chain was obtained from a study of T cell responses to AZD1222 COVID-19 vaccine. This clone showed up just a few times. This table comes from immunoSEQ multiplex PCR, and its TCRdb copy is limited to in-frame clones, with some not included. The table lists 90,000 to 140,000 clones, over 80% of them singletons. The CDR3 consists of 16 residues. V lost 0 bases and J 1 base, leaving 12 bases between the germline ends. CDR1 is MNHEY and CDR2 is SVGAGI in the germline V gene. This specimen was peripheral blood, taken on day 0 of AZD1222 vaccination. The genes are TRBV6-5 and TRBJ1-1; D remains ambiguous. This receptor was identified in an adult in good health. The CDR3 DNA is TGTGCCAGCAGTTACTCTATCCAGACCCCGAACACTGAAGCTTTCTTT. It yields the protein CASSYSIQTPNTEAFF.